Listed below are T cell receptor beta chains from one sample, sequenced in a study of CD8 T cells in ankylosing spondylitis. TCRdb ran MiXCR on the 5' RACE reads and lists one entry per CDR3 protein. The repertoire holds a few hundred thousand distinct CDR3 sequences, with 15% to 20% as singletons. Sequenced sample: blood, either unsorted or a sorted T cell fraction (not recorded which). All receptors derive from a male donor with ankylosing spondylitis. The CDR3 runs from the conserved cysteine through the conserved F or W. The D gene is left open where the match is weak. Clone size is not always given. Where it is, it says once, few, many or a class for expanded clones.

d_gene	abundance	v_gene	j_gene	CDR3nt	CDR3aa
.	many	TRBV4-2	TRBJ2-1	TGTGCCAGCAGCCAAGAGTACGGGACACACAATGAGCAGTTCTTC	CASSQEYGTHNEQFF
TRBD2	.	TRBV2	TRBJ2-1	TGTGCCAGCAGTGCCCACCCCGGGACTAGCGTTCACAATGAGCAGTTCTTC	CASSAHPGTSVHNEQFF
.	few	TRBV7-2	TRBJ2-3	TGTGCCAGCAGCTTAGCACCGGCGTTCACAGATACGCAGTATTTT	CASSLAPAFTDTQYF
.	.	TRBV14	TRBJ1-2	TGTGCCAGCAGCCAAGGCGGGGGTTATGGCTACACCTTC	CASSQGGGYGYTF
TRBD2	.	TRBV7-2	TRBJ2-5	TGTGCCAGCAGCACCGCTAGCGGACTGGGGACCCAGTACTTC	CASSTASGLGTQYF
.	many	TRBV27	TRBJ2-5	TGTGCCAGCAGTGGGGGGGAGACCCAGTACTTC	CASSGGETQYF
.	few	TRBV12-3/TRBV12-4	TRBJ1-1	TGTGCCAGCAGTTCCCACACTGAAGCTTTCTTT	CASSSHTEAFF
.	.	TRBV28	TRBJ2-7	TGTGCCAGCAGTTTATGGTCAGAGAGCTCCTACGAGCAGTACTTC	CASSLWSESSYEQYF
TRBD1	many	TRBV29-1	TRBJ1-3	TGCAGCGTTGGAGGGGGCAAGTCCCCTGGAAACACCATATATTTT	CSVGGGKSPGNTIYF
.	few	TRBV9	TRBJ1-3	TGTGCCAGCAGCCCTCCACCCGGGCGCTCTGGAAACACCATATATTTT	CASSPPPGRSGNTIYF
.	few	TRBV29-1	TRBJ2-7	TGCAGCGTTCTGGGCGAGGCCTACGAGCAGTACTTC	CSVLGEAYEQYF
.	.	TRBV4-3	TRBJ2-7	TGCGCCAGCAGCCAAGATTGGGACATCCTCTACGAGCAGTACTTC	CASSQDWDILYEQYF
TRBD2	few	TRBV6-4	TRBJ2-3	TGTGCCAGCAGTGGTGGCGGGGGAACAGATACGCAGTATTTT	CASSGGGGTDTQYF
TRBD1	few	TRBV29-1	TRBJ1-2	TGCAGCGTTCTCCCGGGACAGGGCCTTCGGGGAGGCTACACCTTC	CSVLPGQGLRGGYTF
.	few	TRBV11-1	TRBJ2-7	TGTGCCAGCAGCGATACGGCAAATCTTCGATACGAGCAGTACTTC	CASSDTANLRYEQYF
TRBD2	few	TRBV12-3/TRBV12-4	TRBJ2-3	TGTGCCAGCAGTGTACCGACTAGCGGGGGGGCGGGAGATACGCAGTATTTT	CASSVPTSGGAGDTQYF
TRBD1	.	TRBV4-1	TRBJ1-1	TGCGCCAGCAGCCACCTACAGGGGGGGAACACTGAAGCTTTCTTT	CASSHLQGGNTEAFF
.	many	TRBV29-1	TRBJ1-5	TGCAGCGTGCCCCTCGTGGGGCAGCCCCAGCATTTT	CSVPLVGQPQHF
.	few	TRBV12-3/TRBV12-4	TRBJ2-2	TGTGCCAGCAGCCCGATCAGCGCCGGGGAGCTGTTTTTT	CASSPISAGELFF
.	.	TRBV4-1	TRBJ2-5	TGCGCCAGTCTCAGAGACCCCTACGGGAGAGGGGAGACCCAGTACTTC	CASLRDPYGRGETQYF
.	.	TRBV21-1	TRBJ2-7	TGTGCCAGCAGCAAAGCTCCAGACACGGACCACTACGAGCAGTACTTC	CASSKAPDTDHYEQYF
.	many	TRBV29-1	TRBJ2-7	TGCAGCGTTGTGGGTATGGGGGTAGCCTACGAGCAGTACTTC	CSVVGMGVAYEQYF
.	.	TRBV5-1	TRBJ2-7	TGCGCCAGCAGCTTGCAGGACCCGACCTACGAGCAGTACTTC	CASSLQDPTYEQYF
TRBD2	few	TRBV7-8	TRBJ2-1	TGTGCCAGCAGCTCAGTACCGGGACTAGCGACGAATGAGCAGTTCTTC	CASSSVPGLATNEQFF
.	.	TRBV10-3	TRBJ2-2	TGTGCCACGCTCCGGGGCGGGGAGCTGTTTTTT	CATLRGGELFF
TRBD1	.	TRBV27	TRBJ2-3	TGTGCCAGCAGTTCCGGACAGGGGCCCACAGATACGCAGTATTTT	CASSSGQGPTDTQYF
.	many	TRBV9	TRBJ2-3	TGTGCCAGCAGCTTAACTAGTATGGGAGCAGATACGCAGTATTTT	CASSLTSMGADTQYF
.	few	TRBV29-1	TRBJ2-2	TGCAGCGTTGAACTTCCCGACACCGGGGAGCTGTTTTTT	CSVELPDTGELFF
.	.	TRBV7-8	TRBJ2-1	TGTGCCAGCAGCTTAGAGGTGATGTTGCGGAACCCCTCCTACAATGGGCAGTTCTTC	CASSLEVMLRNPSYNGQFF
TRBD1	.	TRBV28	TRBJ1-1	TGTGCCAGCAGTGAAGGGACAGGCGGTTTCGCTGAAGCTTTCTTT	CASSEGTGGFAEAFF
TRBD1	.	TRBV2	TRBJ1-1	TGTGCCAGCAGTTGGGACAGGGGTGGTAAGGGCACTGAAGCTTTCTTT	CASSWDRGGKGTEAFF
.	few	TRBV13	TRBJ2-2	TGTGCCAGCAGCGTACAGGGTACCGCCGGGGAGCTGTTTTTT	CASSVQGTAGELFF
.	few	TRBV4-1	TRBJ1-5	TGCGCCAGCAGCCAAGCGTTGAGCAATCAGCCCCAGCATTTT	CASSQALSNQPQHF
TRBD2	.	TRBV27	TRBJ2-1	TGTGCCAGCAGTACCCGGCTGGGACTAGCGGACAATGAGCAGTTCTTC	CASSTRLGLADNEQFF
.	few	TRBV6-5	TRBJ2-7	TGTGCCAGCAGTTACGCCTCGATGGGCGAGCAGTACTTC	CASSYASMGEQYF
.	few	TRBV7-9	TRBJ2-1	TGTGCCAGCAGCTTAGTGGGACTTTACCCTAACAATGAGCAGTTCTTC	CASSLVGLYPNNEQFF
.	once	TRBV29-1	TRBJ1-1	TGCAGCGTTGACGGGGGGCAAGAGAACACTGAAGCTTTCTTT	CSVDGGQENTEAFF
.	.	TRBV5-1	TRBJ2-1	TGCGCCAGCAGCTTGGAAGCGGTAGGACAGCCGTTGGATGAGCAGTTCTTC	CASSLEAVGQPLDEQFF
.	.	TRBV5-4	TRBJ2-5	TGTGCCAGCAGCTTGGGGGGATACCAAGAGACCCAGTACTTC	CASSLGGYQETQYF
.	many	TRBV29-1	TRBJ2-2	TGCAGCGTTGCAACGGCGAACACCGGGGAGCTGTTTTTT	CSVATANTGELFF
TRBD1	.	TRBV7-3	TRBJ2-1	TGTGCCAGCAGCTTAGCCCCCGTGGCAGGGGGCAATGAGCAGTTCTTC	CASSLAPVAGGNEQFF
TRBD1	few	TRBV4-1	TRBJ2-4	TGCGCCAGCAGCCAAGAGGGCGACAGGGGAAACATTCAGTACTTC	CASSQEGDRGNIQYF
.	few	TRBV5-6	TRBJ1-5	TGTGCCAGCAGCTCCATAGGGATGGGTAATCAGCCCCAGCATTTT	CASSSIGMGNQPQHF
TRBD2	many	TRBV29-1	TRBJ2-7	TGCAGCGTTGGAAGGCTAGCGGGAGATGTCATCAACGAGCAGTACTTC	CSVGRLAGDVINEQYF
TRBD1	.	TRBV10-3	TRBJ1-1	TGTGCCATCAGTGGGGGACAGGGTTCCACTGAAGCTTTCTTT	CAISGGQGSTEAFF
.	few	TRBV7-2	TRBJ1-1	TGTGCCAGCAGCCCTACAGGCTACTCTCTTTCGGCTTTCTTT	CASSPTGYSLSAFF
.	few	TRBV29-1	TRBJ2-1	TGCAGCGTTGAAAAGGAAGTTCCGTACAATGAGCAGTTCTTC	CSVEKEVPYNEQFF
.	.	TRBV5-1	TRBJ2-1	TGCGCCAGCAGCTTGGAGGGGTCCCCTGGGACCTACAATGAGCAGTTCTTC	CASSLEGSPGTYNEQFF
.	.	TRBV4-3	TRBJ2-7	TGCGCCAGCAGCCAAGATCAATCCGGATACGAGCAGTACTTC	CASSQDQSGYEQYF
.	.	TRBV25-1	TRBJ2-7	TGTGCCAGCAGTGGGCCCTACGAGCAGTACTTC	CASSGPYEQYF
TRBD2	few	TRBV7-8	TRBJ2-1	TGTGCCAGCAGCTTGACCCCGGGACTAGCGACCTACAATGAGCAGTTCTTC	CASSLTPGLATYNEQFF
.	.	TRBV10-3	TRBJ2-5	TGTGCCATCAGGCCCACCTTTGGGGGGGAGACCCAGTACTTC	CAIRPTFGGETQYF
TRBD1	few	TRBV30	TRBJ1-1	TGTGCCTGGACGATAGGACAGGGGAACACTGAAGCTTTCTTT	CAWTIGQGNTEAFF
.	few	TRBV10-3	TRBJ2-7	TGTGCCATCAGTGAGATGACGGTCGAGCAGTACTTC	CAISEMTVEQYF
TRBD2	few	TRBV20-1	TRBJ2-3	TGCAGTGCTGGGGGCCTAGCGGGTATAGATACGCAGTATTTT	CSAGGLAGIDTQYF